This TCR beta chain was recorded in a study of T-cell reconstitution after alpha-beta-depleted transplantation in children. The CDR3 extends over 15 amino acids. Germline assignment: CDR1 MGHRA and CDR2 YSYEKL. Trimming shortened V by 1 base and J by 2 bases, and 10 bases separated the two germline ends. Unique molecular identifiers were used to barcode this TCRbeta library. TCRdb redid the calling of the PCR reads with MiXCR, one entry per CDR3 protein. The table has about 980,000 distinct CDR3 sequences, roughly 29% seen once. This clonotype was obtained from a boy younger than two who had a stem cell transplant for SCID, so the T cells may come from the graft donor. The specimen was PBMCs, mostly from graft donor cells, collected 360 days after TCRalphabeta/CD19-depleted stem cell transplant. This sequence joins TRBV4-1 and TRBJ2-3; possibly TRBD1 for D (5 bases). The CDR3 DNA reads TGCGCCAGCAGCCAAGTCCTCAGGGTCACAGATACGCAGTATTTT. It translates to CASSQVLRVTDTQYF.